This is a list of T cell receptor beta chains from one sample in a study of metastatic and nonmetastatic thyroid tumors. TCRdb ran MiXCR on the PCR reads. The sample yields several thousand clones, 28% seen once. Sample: adjacent normal tissue. Every receptor here comes from a female donor with papillary thyroid cancer or a benign thyroid nodule (not recorded which). Some clones in this sample may be carry-over from other donors' samples. Each CDR3 is given with its conserved first and last residue. The D gene is left open where the match is weak. Size values are once, few and many counts, or a class for expanded clones, and some rows have none.

d_call: TRBD2; j_call: TRBJ2-7; v_call: TRBV5-1; clone_size: medium-sized; cdr3_nt: TGCGCCAGCAGCTCGAGCGGGACCCCCTACGAGCAGTACTTC; cdr3_aa: CASSSSGTPYEQYF
d_call: -; j_call: TRBJ2-7; v_call: TRBV27; clone_size: -; cdr3_nt: TGTGCCAGCAGCACATCCGACAGGCTCAAAGAGCATTACTTC; cdr3_aa: CASSTSDRLKEHYF
d_call: -; j_call: TRBJ2-2; v_call: TRBV19; clone_size: -; cdr3_nt: TGTGCCAGTAGTCCCGGCGGAGGTCACGGGGAGCTGTTTTTT; cdr3_aa: CASSPGGGHGELFF
d_call: -; j_call: TRBJ1-1; v_call: TRBV5-4; clone_size: many; cdr3_nt: TGTGCCAGCAGCTTGTACAGGGACTCGGGAGGTATGAACACTGAAGCTTTCTTT; cdr3_aa: CASSLYRDSGGMNTEAFF
d_call: -; j_call: TRBJ2-1; v_call: TRBV6-1; clone_size: -; cdr3_nt: TGTGTCAGCACTAGGGGGACCTACAATGAGCAGTTCTTC; cdr3_aa: CVSTRGTYNEQFF
d_call: TRBD1; j_call: TRBJ1-2; v_call: TRBV5-1; clone_size: few; cdr3_nt: TGCGCCAGCAGCTCGGGACAGGGTTTAGGTGGCTACACCTTC; cdr3_aa: CASSSGQGLGGYTF
d_call: -; j_call: TRBJ2-5; v_call: TRBV28; clone_size: medium-sized; cdr3_nt: TGTGCCAGCAGTTTACTTAGGGGACTGGAAGGGGAGACCCAGTACTTC; cdr3_aa: CASSLLRGLEGETQYF
d_call: TRBD1; j_call: TRBJ1-4; v_call: TRBV12-3/TRBV12-4; clone_size: -; cdr3_nt: TGTGCCAGCAGTTCGCTCTGGGACAGCACGCGGAGGGGGGATGAAAAACTGTTTTTT; cdr3_aa: CASSSLWDSTRRGDEKLFF
d_call: -; j_call: TRBJ2-1; v_call: TRBV11-1; clone_size: -; cdr3_nt: TGTGCCAGCAGCGAGGACACCAGGGTACCGCCGTGGGAGCAGTTCTTC; cdr3_aa: CASSEDTRVPPWEQFF
d_call: TRBD2; j_call: TRBJ2-1; v_call: TRBV11-1; clone_size: -; cdr3_nt: TGTGCCAGCAGCTTGGGGACTAACTACAATGAGCAGTTCTTC; cdr3_aa: CASSLGTNYNEQFF
d_call: -; j_call: TRBJ1-6; v_call: TRBV20-1; clone_size: -; cdr3_nt: TGCAGTGCTCTTAGGTTTGGGTTATACGATAATTCACCCCTCCACTTT; cdr3_aa: CSALRFGLYDNSPLHF
d_call: -; j_call: TRBJ1-5; v_call: TRBV19; clone_size: few; cdr3_nt: TGTGCCAGTAGTATGTGGGACGATCAGCCCCAGCATTTT; cdr3_aa: CASSMWDDQPQHF
d_call: -; j_call: TRBJ1-3; v_call: TRBV29-1; clone_size: -; cdr3_nt: TGCAGCGCCCGGGGCAGCTCTGGAAACACCATATATTTT; cdr3_aa: CSARGSSGNTIYF
d_call: -; j_call: TRBJ2-1; v_call: TRBV12-3/TRBV12-4; clone_size: many; cdr3_nt: TGTGCCAGCAGTTTGGGGGGGGGCGCAGACGATGAGCAGTTCTTC; cdr3_aa: CASSLGGGADDEQFF
d_call: -; j_call: TRBJ2-1; v_call: TRBV28; clone_size: many; cdr3_nt: TGTGCCAGCAGTGGCCCCAATGAGCAGTTCTTC; cdr3_aa: CASSGPNEQFF
d_call: TRBD2; j_call: TRBJ2-1; v_call: TRBV27; clone_size: few; cdr3_nt: TGTGCCAGCAGTCCTGGGCTAGCGGGAAACAATGAGCAGTTCTTC; cdr3_aa: CASSPGLAGNNEQFF
d_call: -; j_call: TRBJ2-1; v_call: TRBV11-2; clone_size: medium-sized; cdr3_nt: TGTGCCAGCAGCCCAGGGGGGCGGGGCGCCTACAATGAGCAGTTCTTC; cdr3_aa: CASSPGGRGAYNEQFF
d_call: -; j_call: TRBJ2-3; v_call: TRBV28; clone_size: few; cdr3_nt: TGTGCCAGCAGTTTATTCCACACAGATACGCAGTATTTT; cdr3_aa: CASSLFHTDTQYF
d_call: TRBD1; j_call: TRBJ2-6; v_call: TRBV4-3; clone_size: -; cdr3_nt: TGCGCCAGCAGCCAGGACAGGGGCTCTGGGGCCAACGTCCTGACTTTC; cdr3_aa: CASSQDRGSGANVLTF
d_call: TRBD2; j_call: TRBJ2-1; v_call: TRBV10-1; clone_size: -; cdr3_nt: TGCGCCAGCAGTGAGGAGGCGGGAGGGCCGCGGGAGCAGTTCTTC; cdr3_aa: CASSEEAGGPREQFF
d_call: -; j_call: TRBJ2-3; v_call: TRBV29-1; clone_size: few; cdr3_nt: TGCAGCGCGATGCCCGGAGGAGGTACAGATACGCAGTATTTT; cdr3_aa: CSAMPGGGTDTQYF
d_call: -; j_call: TRBJ2-7; v_call: TRBV6-1; clone_size: few; cdr3_nt: TGTGCCAGCCATCCTTCAGGACAAGGTTACGAGCAGTACTTC; cdr3_aa: CASHPSGQGYEQYF